A selection of T cell receptor beta chains follows, all from one sample in a study of blood T cell repertoires in COVID-19. The assay was immunoSEQ multiplex PCR, and TCRdb's table has in-frame clones only and misses some. The sample shows around 130,000 clones, roughly 84% of them seen only once. What was sequenced was peripheral blood. Receptor source: an elderly woman with acute or convalescent COVID-19. CDR3s include the opening cysteine and the closing phenylalanine or tryptophan. D genes are given only for firm matches. Rows give clone size only sometimes, using once, few, many, or a class for an expanded clone.

J: TRBJ1-1
V: TRBV5-1
D: -
size: -
CDR3: CASSLRRVNTEAFF
DNA: TGCGCCAGCAGCCTGAGGCGTGTGAACACTGAAGCTTTCTTT

J: TRBJ1-2
V: TRBV19
D: TRBD1
size: -
CDR3: CASSPRTGPNYGYTF
DNA: TGTGCCAGTAGTCCCCGGACAGGTCCTAACTATGGCTACACCTTC

J: TRBJ1-5
V: TRBV6-5
D: -
size: -
CDR3: CASSYRGGGQPQHF
DNA: TGTGCCAGCAGTTATAGGGGAGGTGGTCAGCCCCAGCATTTT

J: TRBJ2-5
V: TRBV24-1
D: TRBD1
size: once
CDR3: CATSDPRDRGGETQYF
DNA: TGTGCCACCAGTGATCCCCGAGACAGGGGCGGAGAGACCCAGTACTTC

J: TRBJ1-1
V: TRBV5-1
D: -
size: -
CDR3: CASSLTAGSLNTEAFF
DNA: TGCGCCAGCAGCTTGACGGCAGGGTCTTTGAACACTGAAGCTTTCTTT

J: TRBJ2-1
V: TRBV7-2
D: TRBD2
size: -
CDR3: CASRLSGSPGGEQFF
DNA: TGTGCCAGCAGACTTAGCGGGAGTCCCGGGGGTGAGCAGTTCTTC

J: TRBJ2-2
V: TRBV5-1
D: TRBD1
size: -
CDR3: CASSLRQGIVSGELFF
DNA: TGCGCCAGCAGCCTTAGACAGGGTATCGTCTCCGGGGAGCTGTTTTTT

J: TRBJ1-6
V: TRBV5-1
D: -
size: -
CDR3: CASRVEGGSPLHF
DNA: TGCGCCAGCAGAGTGGAGGGTGGCTCACCCCTCCACTTT

J: TRBJ1-4
V: TRBV7-8
D: TRBD1
size: -
CDR3: CASSLEGQGAANEKLFF
DNA: TGTGCCAGCAGCTTAGAGGGGCAGGGGGCAGCTAATGAAAAACTGTTTTTT

J: TRBJ1-2
V: TRBV19
D: -
size: -
CDR3: CASSPGVFYGYTF
DNA: TGTGCCAGTAGTCCAGGGGTGTTCTATGGCTACACCTTC

J: TRBJ1-2
V: TRBV6-2/TRBV6-3
D: -
size: -
CDR3: CASSSKGSAYGYTF
DNA: TGTGCCAGCAGTTCAAAGGGGTCCGCCTATGGCTACACCTTC

J: TRBJ2-6
V: TRBV30
D: TRBD1
size: once
CDR3: CAWSRQGSLSGANVLTF
DNA: TGTGCCTGGAGTCGACAGGGCTCCCTCTCTGGGGCCAACGTCCTGACTTTC

J: TRBJ1-5
V: TRBV7-2
D: -
size: -
CDR3: CASSPQPSSGNQPQHF
DNA: TGTGCCAGCAGCCCCCAGCCATCGTCCGGGAATCAGCCCCAGCATTTT

J: TRBJ2-3
V: TRBV9
D: TRBD2
size: -
CDR3: CASSVGTSGRTDTQYF
DNA: TGTGCCAGCAGCGTAGGGACTAGCGGGAGGACAGATACGCAGTATTTT

J: TRBJ2-7
V: TRBV7-2
D: TRBD2
size: -
CDR3: CASSLQSGRMSEQYF
DNA: TGTGCCAGCAGCTTACAGAGCGGGAGAATGTCCGAGCAGTACTTC

J: TRBJ2-7
V: TRBV5-6
D: -
size: -
CDR3: CASSSLGVPPNEQYF
DNA: TGTGCCAGCAGCTCCTTGGGCGTTCCGCCTAACGAGCAGTACTTC

J: TRBJ1-5
V: TRBV6-2/TRBV6-3
D: TRBD1
size: -
CDR3: CASSQHGQGPNQPQHF
DNA: TGTGCCAGCAGCCAACACGGACAGGGCCCAAATCAGCCCCAGCATTTT

J: TRBJ1-4
V: TRBV4-3
D: -
size: -
CDR3: CASSQDLAGFAGEKLFF
DNA: TGCGCCAGCAGCCAAGATTTGGCCGGGTTTGCGGGTGAAAAACTGTTTTTT

J: TRBJ2-5
V: TRBV18
D: TRBD1
size: -
CDR3: CASSPTGGVETQYF
DNA: TGTGCCAGCTCTCCGACAGGGGGCGTAGAGACCCAGTACTTC

J: TRBJ2-3
V: TRBV19
D: TRBD2
size: -
CDR3: CASSIGAGASDTQYF
DNA: TGTGCCAGTAGTATTGGGGCGGGAGCAAGCGATACGCAGTATTTT

J: TRBJ1-6
V: TRBV30
D: -
size: -
CDR3: CAWSVKRDNSPLHF
DNA: TGTGCCTGGAGTGTAAAGAGGGATAATTCACCCCTCCACTTT

J: TRBJ1-1
V: TRBV30
D: TRBD1
size: once
CDR3: CAWTQGAVNTEAFF
DNA: TGTGCCTGGACCCAGGGGGCGGTGAACACTGAAGCTTTCTTT

J: TRBJ1-6
V: TRBV18
D: TRBD1
size: -
CDR3: CASSRGQGSSYNSPLHF
DNA: TGTGCCAGCTCCCGAGGACAGGGGAGCTCCTATAATTCACCCCTCCACTTT

J: TRBJ2-7
V: TRBV7-9
D: -
size: few
CDR3: CASSAPGTNSYEQYF
DNA: TGTGCCAGCAGCGCACCCGGGACAAACTCCTACGAGCAGTACTTC

J: TRBJ2-2
V: TRBV12-3/TRBV12-4
D: -
size: few
CDR3: CASGPNRRELFF
DNA: TGTGCCAGCGGGCCGAACCGCCGGGAGCTGTTTTTT

J: TRBJ2-7
V: TRBV10-3
D: TRBD2
size: -
CDR3: CAISEGTGGRYEQYF
DNA: TGTGCCATCAGTGAGGGAACGGGGGGTAGGTACGAGCAGTACTTC

J: TRBJ2-7
V: TRBV9
D: -
size: few
CDR3: CASSPPAGVEQYF
DNA: TGTGCCAGCAGCCCTCCGGCAGGGGTCGAGCAGTACTTC

J: TRBJ2-7
V: TRBV5-8
D: -
size: many
CDR3: CASSDRGQGGYEQYF
DNA: TGTGCCAGCAGCGACCGTGGGCAGGGGGGCTACGAGCAGTACTTC

J: TRBJ1-2
V: TRBV23-1
D: TRBD1
size: -
CDR3: CASSRSLGTGVLGYTF
DNA: TGCGCCAGCAGTCGGAGCTTGGGGACAGGGGTTCTTGGCTACACCTTC

J: TRBJ1-5
V: TRBV7-2
D: TRBD1
size: -
CDR3: CASSRDSLNQPQHF
DNA: TGTGCCAGCAGCAGGGACAGCCTAAATCAGCCCCAGCATTTT

J: TRBJ2-1
V: TRBV5-4
D: TRBD1
size: -
CDR3: CASSSYLDRVHEQFF
DNA: TGTGCCAGCAGCTCTTACTTGGACAGGGTCCATGAGCAGTTCTTC